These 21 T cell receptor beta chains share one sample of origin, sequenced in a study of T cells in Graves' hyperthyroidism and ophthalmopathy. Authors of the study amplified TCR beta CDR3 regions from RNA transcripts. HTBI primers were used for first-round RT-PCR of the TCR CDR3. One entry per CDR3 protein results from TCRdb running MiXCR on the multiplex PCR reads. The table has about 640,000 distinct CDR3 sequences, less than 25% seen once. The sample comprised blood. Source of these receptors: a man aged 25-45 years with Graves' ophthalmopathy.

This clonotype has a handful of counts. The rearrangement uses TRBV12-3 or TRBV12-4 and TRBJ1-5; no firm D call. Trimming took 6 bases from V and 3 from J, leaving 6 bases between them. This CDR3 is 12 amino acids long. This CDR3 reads CASRQSNQPQHF. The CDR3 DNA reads TGTGCCAGCAGACAGTCCAATCAGCCCCAGCATTTT.

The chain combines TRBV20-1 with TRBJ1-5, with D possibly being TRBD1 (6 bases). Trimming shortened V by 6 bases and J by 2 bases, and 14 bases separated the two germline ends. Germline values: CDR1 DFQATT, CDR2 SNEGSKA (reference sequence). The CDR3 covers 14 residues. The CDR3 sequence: CSARGVVGNQPQHF. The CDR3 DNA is TGCAGTGCCAGGGGAGTAGTCGGCAATCAGCCCCAGCATTTT.

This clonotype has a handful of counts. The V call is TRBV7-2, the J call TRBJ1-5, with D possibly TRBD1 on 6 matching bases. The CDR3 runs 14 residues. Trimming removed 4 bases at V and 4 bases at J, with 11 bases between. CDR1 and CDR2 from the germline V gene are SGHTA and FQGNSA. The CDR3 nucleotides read TGTGCCAGCAGCTCAACAGGGCAAAATCAGCCCCAGCATTTT. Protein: CASSSTGQNQPQHF.

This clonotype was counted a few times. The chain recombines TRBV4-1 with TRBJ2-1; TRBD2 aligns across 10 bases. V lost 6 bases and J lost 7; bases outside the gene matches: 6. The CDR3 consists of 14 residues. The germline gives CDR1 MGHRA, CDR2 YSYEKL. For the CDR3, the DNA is TGCGCCAGCAGAAGAGCGGGAGGGCGGAATGAGCAGTTCTTC. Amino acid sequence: CASRRAGGRNEQFF.

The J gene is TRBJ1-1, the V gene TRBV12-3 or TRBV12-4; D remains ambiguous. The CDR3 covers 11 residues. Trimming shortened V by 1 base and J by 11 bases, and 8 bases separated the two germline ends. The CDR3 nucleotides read TGTGCCAGCAGTTTAGGGAGTCAGGCTTTCTTT. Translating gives CASSLGSQAFF.

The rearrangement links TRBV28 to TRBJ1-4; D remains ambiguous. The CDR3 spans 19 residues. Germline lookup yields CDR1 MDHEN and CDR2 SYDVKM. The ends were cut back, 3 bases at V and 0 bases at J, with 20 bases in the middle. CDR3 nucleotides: TGTGCCAGCAGTTTGGCGGGCTCCACACCCACAACAACTAATGAAAAACTGTTTTTT. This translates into CASSLAGSTPTTTNEKLFF.

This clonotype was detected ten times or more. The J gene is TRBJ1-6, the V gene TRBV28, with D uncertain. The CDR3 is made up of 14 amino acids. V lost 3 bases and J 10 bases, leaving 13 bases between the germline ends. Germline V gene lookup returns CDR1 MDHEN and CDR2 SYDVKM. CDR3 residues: CASSFTSSGSPLHF. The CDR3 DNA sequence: TGTGCCAGCAGTTTTACCTCCTCCGGGTCACCCCTCCACTTT.

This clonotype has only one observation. CDR3 region: CAISSGSDQFF. The CDR3, as DNA: TGTGCCATCAGTAGCGGGAGCGATCAGTTCTTC. The J gene is TRBJ2-4, the V gene TRBV10-3; 8 bases fit TRBD2. The end of the DNA aligns better with TRBJ2-1, so the J call may be wrong. This CDR3 comprises 11 residues. Germline V CDR1 and CDR2: ENHRY, SYGVKD.

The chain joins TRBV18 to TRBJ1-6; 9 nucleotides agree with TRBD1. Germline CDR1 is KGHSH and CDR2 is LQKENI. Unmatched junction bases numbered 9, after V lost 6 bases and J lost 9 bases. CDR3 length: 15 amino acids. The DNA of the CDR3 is TGTGCCAGCTCCGGCCCGGGACAGGGACTTTCACCCCTCCACTTT. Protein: CASSGPGQGLSPLHF.

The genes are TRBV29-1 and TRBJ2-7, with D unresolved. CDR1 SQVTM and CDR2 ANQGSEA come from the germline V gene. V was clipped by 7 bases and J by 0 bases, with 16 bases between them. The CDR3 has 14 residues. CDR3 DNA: TGCAGCGCCCGAGAAGGGTGGAGCTCCTACGAGCAGTACTTC. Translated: CSAREGWSSYEQYF.

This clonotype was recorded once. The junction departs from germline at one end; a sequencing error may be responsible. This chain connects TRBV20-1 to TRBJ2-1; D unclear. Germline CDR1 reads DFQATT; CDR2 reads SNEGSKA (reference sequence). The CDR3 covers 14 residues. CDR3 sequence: CSASSPSPYNEQLF. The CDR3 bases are TGCAGTGCTAGTAGCCCTAGTCCCTACAATGAGCAGCTCTTC.

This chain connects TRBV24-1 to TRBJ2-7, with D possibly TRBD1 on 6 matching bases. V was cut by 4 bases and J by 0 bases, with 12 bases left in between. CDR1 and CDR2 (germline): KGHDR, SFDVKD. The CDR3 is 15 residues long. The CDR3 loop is CATSDSTGSSYEQYF. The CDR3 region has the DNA TGTGCCACCAGTGACAGTACAGGGAGCTCCTACGAGCAGTACTTC.

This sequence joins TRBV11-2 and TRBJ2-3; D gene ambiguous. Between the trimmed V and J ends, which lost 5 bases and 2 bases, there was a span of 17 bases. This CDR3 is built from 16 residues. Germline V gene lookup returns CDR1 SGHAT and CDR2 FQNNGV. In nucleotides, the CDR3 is TGTGCCAGCAGCGCCCTGTCCGTCCCCCTCACAGATACGCAGTATTTT. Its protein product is CASSALSVPLTDTQYF. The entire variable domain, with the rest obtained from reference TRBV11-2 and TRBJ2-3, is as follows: EAGVAQSPRYKIIEKRQSVAFWCNPISGHATLYWYQQILGQGPKLLIQFQNNGVVDDSQLPKDRFSAERLKGVDSTLKIQPAKLEDSAVYLCASSALSVPLTDTQYFGPGTRLTVL.

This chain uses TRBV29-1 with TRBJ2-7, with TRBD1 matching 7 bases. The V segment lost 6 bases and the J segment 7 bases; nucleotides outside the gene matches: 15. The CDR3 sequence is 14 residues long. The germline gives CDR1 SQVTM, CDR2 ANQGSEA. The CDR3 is CSVASGTVLEEQYF. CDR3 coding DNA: TGCAGCGTGGCTTCTGGGACAGTGTTGGAGGAGCAGTACTTC.

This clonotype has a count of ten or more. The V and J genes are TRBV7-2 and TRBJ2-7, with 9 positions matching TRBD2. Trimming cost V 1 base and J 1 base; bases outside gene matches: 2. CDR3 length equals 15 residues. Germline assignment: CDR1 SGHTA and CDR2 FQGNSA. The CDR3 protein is CASSLESGGSYEQYF. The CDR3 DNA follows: TGTGCCAGCAGCTTAGAAAGCGGGGGGTCCTACGAGCAGTACTTC.

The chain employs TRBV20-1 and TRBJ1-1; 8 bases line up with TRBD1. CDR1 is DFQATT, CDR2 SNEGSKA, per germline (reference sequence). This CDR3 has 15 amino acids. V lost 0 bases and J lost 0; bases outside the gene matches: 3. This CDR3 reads CSARDQGAVNTEAFF. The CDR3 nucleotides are TGCAGTGCTAGAGATCAGGGGGCTGTGAACACTGAAGCTTTCTTT.

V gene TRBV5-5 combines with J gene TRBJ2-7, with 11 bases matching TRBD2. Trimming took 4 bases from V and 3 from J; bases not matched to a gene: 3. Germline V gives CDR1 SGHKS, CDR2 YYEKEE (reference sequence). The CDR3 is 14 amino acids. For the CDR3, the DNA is TGTGCCAGCAGCGTACTAGCGGGAGACTACGAGCAGTACTTC. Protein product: CASSVLAGDYEQYF. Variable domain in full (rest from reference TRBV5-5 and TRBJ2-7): DAGVTQSPTHLIKTRGQQVTLRCSPISGHKSVSWYQQVLGQGPQFIFQYYEKEERGRGNFPDRFSARQFPNYSSELNVNALLLGDSALYLCASSVLAGDYEQYFGPGTRLTVT.

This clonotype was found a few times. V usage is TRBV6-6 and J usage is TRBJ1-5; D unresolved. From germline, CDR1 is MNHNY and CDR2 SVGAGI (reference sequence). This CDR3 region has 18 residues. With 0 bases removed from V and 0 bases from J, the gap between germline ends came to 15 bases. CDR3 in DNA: TGTGCCAGCAGTTACTCTTCTCCGGGAAAGGCTAGCAATCAGCCCCAGCATTTT. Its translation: CASSYSSPGKASNQPQHF.

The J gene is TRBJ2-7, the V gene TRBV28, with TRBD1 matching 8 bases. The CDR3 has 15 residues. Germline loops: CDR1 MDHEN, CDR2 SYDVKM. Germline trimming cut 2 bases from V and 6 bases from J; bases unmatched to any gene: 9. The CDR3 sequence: CASSLTGTGNTEQYF. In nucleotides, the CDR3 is TGTGCCAGCAGTTTAACCGGGACAGGCAATACCGAGCAGTACTTC.

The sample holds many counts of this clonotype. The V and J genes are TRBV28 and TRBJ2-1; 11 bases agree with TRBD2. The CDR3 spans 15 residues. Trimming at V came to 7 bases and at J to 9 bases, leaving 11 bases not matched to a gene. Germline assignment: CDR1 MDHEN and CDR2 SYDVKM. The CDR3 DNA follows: TGTGCCAGCACCCCCTCACTAGCGGGAGTGGTTGAGCAGTTCTTC. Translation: CASTPSLAGVVEQFF.

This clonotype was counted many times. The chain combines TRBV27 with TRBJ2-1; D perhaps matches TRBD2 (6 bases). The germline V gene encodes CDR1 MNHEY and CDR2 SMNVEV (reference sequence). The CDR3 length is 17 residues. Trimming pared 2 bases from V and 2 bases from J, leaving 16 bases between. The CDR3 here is CASSLGGGSAAYNEQFF. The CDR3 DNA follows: TGTGCCAGCAGTTTAGGAGGAGGGTCGGCAGCCTACAATGAGCAGTTCTTC.